One and the same sample provided the 20 T cell receptor beta chains below, sequenced in a study of Ad26.COV2.S vaccination and SARS-CoV-2 variants. Sample treatment: about 20 received Ad26.COV2.S at low or high dose, single or two shots; five or six received placebo; per-sample allocation not given. On day 63 after the first injection, vaccine and placebo recipients gave samples. TCRdb's copy holds only in-frame clones and misses some; the assay was immunoSEQ multiplex PCR. The profile shows around 300,000 clones, roughly 90% of them singletons. The specimen was peripheral blood, collected in a trial of Ad26.COV2.S vaccine versus placebo. The receptors shown here come from a person aged 18 to 65 who received the Ad26.COV2.S COVID-19 vaccine or a placebo.

The chain couples TRBV18 to TRBJ1-1; D is possibly TRBD1 (6 bases). Trimming took off 7 bases at V and 4 bases at J, with 13 bases between the two ends. Looked up from germline, CDR1 is KGHSH and CDR2 is LQKENI. This CDR3 comprises 13 residues. The CDR3 DNA sequence: TGTGCCAGCTTTGAGGGGGAGGTCACTGAAGCTTTCTTT. Its translation: CASFEGEVTEAFF.

In regard to this clone: Other DNA sequences in this specimen translate into the identical CDR3. This chain connects TRBV19 to TRBJ2-3; 8 bases agree with TRBD1. Germline-derived CDR1 and CDR2 are LNHDA and SQIVND (reference sequence). V dropped 1 base and J dropped 3; count of bases not matched to a gene: 0. This CDR3 has 14 residues. In DNA, the CDR3 is TGTGCCAGTAGTATAGGACAGGGGACAGATACGCAGTATTTT. This encodes CASSIGQGTDTQYF.

The CDR3 nucleotides are TGTGCCAGCAGTTTGTCCCGAAGCCCAGATACGCAGTATTTT. It yields the protein CASSLSRSPDTQYF. The chain carries TRBV27 and TRBJ2-3, with D unclear. Germline lookup yields CDR1 MNHEY and CDR2 SMNVEV (reference sequence). The V gene lost 3 bases and the J gene lost 4 bases, with 11 bases spanning the gap. This CDR3 is built from 14 residues.

The genes are TRBV7-9 and TRBJ2-5, with 7 positions matching TRBD2. The CDR3 contains 13 residues. Per the germline V gene, CDR1 is SEHNR and CDR2 is FQNEAQ (reference sequence). V lost 5 bases, J lost 2 bases, and 2 bases stayed unmatched. Written as DNA, the CDR3 is TGTGCCAGCAGCGGTAGCGGGCAAGAGACCCAGTACTTC. As protein: CASSGSGQETQYF.

Only one count was recorded for this clone. V and J are TRBV6-2 or TRBV6-3 and TRBJ2-1; D possibly matches TRBD1 or TRBD2 (7 bases each). The CDR3 extends over 16 amino acids. Germline loops: CDR1 MNHEY, CDR2 SVGEGT. V lost 4 bases, J lost 6 bases, and 19 bases lay in between. The CDR3 DNA follows: TGTGCCAGCAGTTTCCCACAGGGGACTACTGCCAATGAGCAGTTCTTC. Its protein product is CASSFPQGTTANEQFF.

V gene TRBV2 combines with J gene TRBJ2-1; 9 nucleotides agree with TRBD1. V was clipped by 6 bases and J by 8 bases; unmatched bases: 11. The CDR3 loop spans 15 amino acids. Germline CDR1 and CDR2: SNHLY and FYNNEI. The CDR3 reads CASRPTGTGYDEQFF. The CDR3, as DNA: TGTGCCAGCAGGCCTACCGGGACAGGGTACGATGAGCAGTTCTTC. The full variable domain, its missing parts supplied by reference TRBV2 and TRBJ2-1, is EPEVTQTPSHQVTQMGQEVILRCVPISNHLYFYWYRQILGQKVEFLVSFYNNEISEKSEIFDDQFSVERPDGSNFTLKIRSTKLEDSAMYFCASRPTGTGYDEQFFGPGTRLTVL.

The chain recombines TRBV7-2 with TRBJ1-1, with 9 bases fitting TRBD1. The V segment lost 5 bases and the J segment 1 base; nucleotides outside the gene matches: 5. The CDR3 has 15 amino acids. CDR1 is SGHTA and CDR2 is FQGNSA in the germline V gene. DNA for the CDR3: TGTGCCAGCAGCCTGACAGGGGGTGCGAACACTGAAGCTTTCTTT. It is translated as CASSLTGGANTEAFF. Full variable domain (remainder filled in from reference TRBV7-2 and TRBJ1-1): GAGVSQSPSNKVTEKGKDVELRCDPISGHTALYWYRQSLGQGLEFLIYFQGNSAPDKSGLPSDRFSAERTGGSVSTLTIQRTQQEDSAVYLCASSLTGGANTEAFFGQGTRLTVV.

This clone has only a few counts. In DNA, the CDR3 is TGCGCCAGCAGCTCTATCAGTGGCTCTGGAAACACCATATATTTT. Translating gives CASSSISGSGNTIYF. The chain joins TRBV5-1 to TRBJ1-3; D gene uncertain. Germline V gene sequence: CDR1 SGHRS, CDR2 YFSETQ. This CDR3 has 15 amino acids. The germline V and J ends were trimmed by 3 bases and 0 bases, with 10 bases remaining between them.

This chain links TRBV20-1 with TRBJ2-5; D not certain. Germline loops: CDR1 DFQATT, CDR2 SNEGSKA (reference sequence). CDR3 length: 12 amino acids. V shed 3 bases and J shed 4 bases, with 9 bases lying between them. The CDR3 DNA follows: TGCAGTGCTAGTCACGGCGGAGAGACCCAGTACTTC. Translating gives CSASHGGETQYF.

This sequence joins TRBV5-4 and TRBJ2-7; 11 bases are shared with TRBD1. The germline gives CDR1 SGHNT, CDR2 YYREEE (reference sequence). The CDR3 runs to 14 residues. The V segment lost 0 bases and the J segment 7 bases; nucleotides outside the gene matches: 3. The CDR3 DNA is TGTGCCAGCAGCTTGGGGACAGGGGGCTGGGAGCAGTACTTC. Protein product: CASSLGTGGWEQYF.

This rearrangement joins TRBV6-5 to TRBJ1-1; 7 bases map to TRBD1. V shed 4 bases and J 5 bases; nucleotides not matched to a gene: 4. CDR3 length: 13 amino acids. Per the germline V gene, CDR1 is MNHEY and CDR2 is SVGAGI. The chain's CDR3 is CASSSHRGTEAFF. Here the CDR3 DNA reads TGTGCCAGCAGTTCCCACAGGGGAACTGAAGCTTTCTTT.

The chain links TRBV24-1 to TRBJ2-3; D is unresolved. Trimming shortened V by 3 bases and J by 2 bases, and 2 bases separated the two germline ends. This CDR3 has 12 residues. Germline V gives CDR1 KGHDR, CDR2 SFDVKD. The CDR3, as DNA: TGTGCCACCAGTGATAACACAGATACGCAGTATTTT. As protein: CATSDNTDTQYF.

This chain connects TRBV11-2 to TRBJ2-7; D is unresolved. The germline gives CDR1 SGHAT, CDR2 FQNNGV. The ends were cut back, 0 bases at V and 2 bases at J, with 8 bases in the middle. This CDR3 is built from 14 residues. This CDR3 reads CASSLEQRTYEQYF. In DNA, the CDR3 is TGTGCCAGCAGCTTAGAACAGAGAACCTACGAGCAGTACTTC.

The CDR3 is CASSLSQTNSPLHF. CDR3 DNA sequence: TGTGCCAGCAGTTTATCCCAAACAAATTCACCCCTCCACTTT. The gene calls are TRBV28 and TRBJ1-6; D is unclear. Trimming left V 1 base short and J 7 bases short, with 8 bases between. Germline V CDR1 and CDR2: MDHEN, SYDVKM. This CDR3 region has 14 residues. The full variable domain, in which reference TRBV28 and TRBJ1-6 provide the parts outside the CDR3, is DVKVTQSSRYLVKRTGEKVFLECVQDMDHENMFWYRQDPGLGLRLIYFSYDVKMKEKGDIPEGYSVSREKKERFSLILESASTNQTSMYLCASSLSQTNSPLHFGNGTRLTVT.

The chain recombines TRBV19 with TRBJ2-3, with 7 positions matching TRBD2. The ends lost 4 bases at V and 0 bases at J; junction bases unmatched: 13. This CDR3 region has 18 residues. Germline CDR1 LNHDA, CDR2 SQIVND (reference sequence). The CDR3 DNA is TGTGCCAGTAGTACGGTCCTTTGGTCTAGCGGAAGCACAGATACGCAGTATTTT. Its translation: CASSTVLWSSGSTDTQYF.

This chain joins TRBV7-8 and TRBJ2-6; TRBD1 matches 9 bases. Germline trimming cut 5 bases from V and 0 bases from J; bases unmatched to any gene: 8. The germline V gene has CDR1 SGHVS and CDR2 FQNEAQ. This CDR3 is built from 18 residues. The CDR3 reads CASSRGDRASSGANVLTF. CDR3 nucleotide sequence: TGTGCCAGCAGCCGGGGGGACAGGGCGTCCTCTGGGGCCAACGTCCTGACTTTC.

The gene calls are TRBV12-3 or TRBV12-4 and TRBJ1-1, with 8 bases aligning to TRBD1. With 6 bases clipped from V and 4 bases from J, the junction kept 4 bases outside the gene matches. The CDR3 spans 13 residues. This chain's CDR3 is CASSQDRATEAFF. As DNA, the CDR3 is TGTGCCAGCAGCCAGGACAGGGCCACTGAAGCTTTCTTT.

V gene TRBV28 combines with J gene TRBJ1-2, with TRBD1 matching over 9 bases. With 6 bases clipped from V and 5 bases from J, the junction kept 7 bases outside the gene matches. The CDR3 is 14 amino acids. Germline V gives CDR1 MDHEN, CDR2 SYDVKM. The CDR3 spells CASRLTGGAYGYTF. The CDR3 DNA is TGTGCCAGCAGGTTAACAGGGGGCGCGTATGGCTACACCTTC.

The V call is TRBV5-6, the J call TRBJ1-6; 9 bases fit TRBD1. Germline V gives CDR1 SGHDT, CDR2 YYEEEE. This CDR3 comprises 14 residues. V gave up 4 bases and J gave up 8 bases; unmatched junction bases: 4. The CDR3 region is CASSRRDRDSPLHF. CDR3 nucleotides: TGTGCCAGCAGCCGGCGGGACAGGGATTCACCCCTCCACTTT.

A single count supports this clone. The chain has TRBV10-3 and TRBJ2-1, with D perhaps given as TRBD1 or TRBD2 (5 bases each). Germline CDR1 reads ENHRY; CDR2 reads SYGVKD. The V gene lost 5 bases and the J gene lost 3 bases, with 20 bases spanning the gap. The length of the CDR3 is 17 residues. CDR3 DNA: TGTGCCATCAGTCTCGACTCGTTGGGACGGAACTACAATGAGCAGTTCTTC. Protein: CAISLDSLGRNYNEQFF.